This T cell receptor (beta chain) was documented in a study of T-cell reconstitution after alpha-beta-depleted transplantation in children. Study observations and caveats: Newly produced T cells mostly accounted for T-cell counts and diversity one year post-transplant. From surviving recipient T cells and thymic progenitors came the high day-60 TCRbeta diversity observed in some patients. Alpha-beta T cells present about two months after transplant were reported to originate from several hundred expanded graft clones.

As to this clonotype: The antigen remains unidentified.

This CDR3 comprises 17 residues. J gave up 2 bases and V 4 bases, and 12 bases lay outside the gene matches. Germline CDR1 reads SGHDN; CDR2 reads FVKESK. Library preparation (for TCRbeta) was performed with unique molecular identifiers. TCRdb re-derived calls from the PCR reads in MiXCR, one entry per CDR3 protein. The sample records about 900,000 distinct CDR3 sequences, 25% to 35% being singletons. The sequencing used PBMCs, mostly from graft donor cells, collected 360 days after TCRalphabeta/CD19-depleted stem cell transplant. This rearrangement joins TRBV14 to TRBJ2-7, with 9 bases aligning to TRBD1. This TCR came from a boy under two years old who had a stem cell transplant for SCID, so the T cells may come from the graft donor. The CDR3 protein is CASSRTLQGALTYEQYF. The CDR3 bases are TGTGCCAGCAGCCGAACTCTACAGGGGGCACTTACCTACGAGCAGTACTTC.